This is a list of T cell receptor beta chains from one sample in a study of control samples from healthy donors and cancer patients. Clones were read by immunoSEQ multiplex PCR, and TCRdb kept only the in-frame ones, dropping some. The repertoire holds about 170,000 clones, with 94% as singletons. Sequenced: blood. Source of these receptors: a woman between 18 and 29 years old in good health. The CDR3 runs from the conserved cysteine through the conserved F or W. D genes are given only for firm matches. Some rows have no size entry. The others give once, few or many, or a class for an expanded clone.

j_call: TRBJ2-2; d_call: NA; clone_size: once; v_call: TRBV19; cdr3_aa: CASSIRRLNTGELFF; cdr3_nt: TGTGCCAGTAGTATACGTAGGTTAAACACCGGGGAGCTGTTTTTT
j_call: TRBJ2-5; d_call: NA; clone_size: NA; v_call: TRBV5-4; cdr3_aa: CASSPTGELETQYF; cdr3_nt: TGTGCCAGCAGCCCTACTGGGGAGTTGGAGACCCAGTACTTC
j_call: TRBJ2-1; d_call: TRBD2; clone_size: NA; v_call: TRBV11-3; cdr3_aa: CASSRRGVRNEQFF; cdr3_nt: TGTGCCAGCAGCCGCCGGGGGGTGAGGAATGAGCAGTTCTTC
j_call: TRBJ1-2; d_call: NA; clone_size: NA; v_call: TRBV7-9; cdr3_aa: CASSSLQGRGYTF; cdr3_nt: TGTGCCAGCAGCTCCCTTCAGGGTCGGGGCTACACCTTC
j_call: TRBJ1-3; d_call: NA; clone_size: once; v_call: TRBV10-2; cdr3_aa: CASSDSLSGGGRNTIYF; cdr3_nt: TGCGCCAGCAGTGATTCTTTGTCCGGCGGGGGGCGAAACACCATATATTTT
j_call: TRBJ1-1; d_call: NA; clone_size: NA; v_call: TRBV5-4; cdr3_aa: CASSPGPRGGGKNTEAFF; cdr3_nt: TGTGCCAGCAGCCCCGGCCCGAGGGGAGGAGGGAAGAACACTGAAGCTTTCTTT
j_call: TRBJ2-5; d_call: NA; clone_size: NA; v_call: TRBV6-2/TRBV6-3; cdr3_aa: CASSYHQTGQETQYF; cdr3_nt: TGTGCCAGCAGTTACCATCAGACGGGGCAAGAGACCCAGTACTTC
j_call: TRBJ1-2; d_call: NA; clone_size: NA; v_call: TRBV28; cdr3_aa: CASSLVQGSGGNYGYTF; cdr3_nt: TGTGCCAGCAGTTTAGTTCAAGGTAGCGGAGGGAACTATGGCTACACCTTC
j_call: TRBJ2-1; d_call: NA; clone_size: NA; v_call: TRBV27; cdr3_aa: CASTPRNYNEQFF; cdr3_nt: TGTGCCAGCACGCCGCGCAACTACAATGAGCAGTTCTTC
j_call: TRBJ2-1; d_call: NA; clone_size: NA; v_call: TRBV2; cdr3_aa: CACNYRGAGNEQFF; cdr3_nt: TGTGCCTGCAACTACCGGGGGGCGGGGAATGAGCAGTTCTTC
j_call: TRBJ1-2; d_call: TRBD1; clone_size: NA; v_call: TRBV10-2; cdr3_aa: CASSERLQGAWKTGYTF; cdr3_nt: TGCGCCAGCAGCGAGCGGCTGCAGGGGGCCTGGAAAACTGGCTACACCTTC
j_call: TRBJ2-4; d_call: TRBD1; clone_size: NA; v_call: TRBV12-3/TRBV12-4; cdr3_aa: CASSHGTGEVF; cdr3_nt: TGTGCCAGCAGTCACGGGACAGGGGAGGTCTTC
j_call: TRBJ2-2; d_call: NA; clone_size: NA; v_call: TRBV5-1; cdr3_aa: CASSLRSRNTGELFF; cdr3_nt: TGCGCCAGCAGCTTGAGGTCTCGGAACACCGGGGAGCTGTTTTTT
j_call: TRBJ2-2; d_call: NA; clone_size: NA; v_call: TRBV19; cdr3_aa: CASRRYTGELFF; cdr3_nt: TGTGCCAGTCGTAGGTACACCGGGGAGCTGTTTTTT
j_call: TRBJ1-2; d_call: TRBD1; clone_size: NA; v_call: TRBV4-1; cdr3_aa: CASSQGTGDGYTF; cdr3_nt: TGCGCCAGCAGCCAGGGGACAGGGGATGGCTACACCTTC
j_call: TRBJ1-2; d_call: NA; clone_size: NA; v_call: TRBV3-1/TRBV3-2; cdr3_aa: CASSHPRNYGYTF; cdr3_nt: TGTGCCAGCAGCCACCCCAGGAACTATGGCTACACCTTC
j_call: TRBJ1-1; d_call: NA; clone_size: once; v_call: TRBV5-5; cdr3_aa: CASSLLPNINMNTEAFF; cdr3_nt: TGTGCCAGCAGCCTTCTACCGAATATTAACATGAACACTGAAGCTTTCTTT
j_call: TRBJ2-7; d_call: NA; clone_size: NA; v_call: TRBV19; cdr3_aa: CASGRLEAGFYEQYF; cdr3_nt: TGTGCCAGTGGGAGGTTGGAGGCAGGTTTCTACGAGCAGTACTTC
j_call: TRBJ2-5; d_call: TRBD1; clone_size: NA; v_call: TRBV19; cdr3_aa: CASSFGTGEETQYF; cdr3_nt: TGTGCCAGTAGTTTCGGGACAGGAGAGGAGACCCAGTACTTC
j_call: TRBJ1-1; d_call: NA; clone_size: NA; v_call: TRBV4-2; cdr3_aa: CASSGGAGDVTEAFF; cdr3_nt: TGTGCCAGCAGCGGGGGGGCAGGGGATGTCACTGAAGCTTTCTTT
j_call: TRBJ2-5; d_call: NA; clone_size: NA; v_call: TRBV6-1; cdr3_aa: CASSEQGPGETQYF; cdr3_nt: TGTGCCAGCAGTGAACAGGGCCCGGGAGAGACCCAGTACTTC
j_call: TRBJ1-2; d_call: NA; clone_size: NA; v_call: TRBV20-1; cdr3_aa: CSAHPGDGYTF; cdr3_nt: TGCAGTGCGCATCCCGGCGATGGCTACACCTTC
j_call: TRBJ2-1; d_call: TRBD1; clone_size: once; v_call: TRBV10-2; cdr3_aa: CASRTWDRASYNEQFF; cdr3_nt: TGCGCCAGCAGGACCTGGGACAGGGCGTCCTACAATGAGCAGTTCTTC
j_call: TRBJ1-6; d_call: NA; clone_size: NA; v_call: TRBV7-9; cdr3_aa: CASSARPDRYNSPLHF; cdr3_nt: TGTGCCAGCAGCGCCCGCCCCGACAGATATAATTCACCCCTCCACTTT
j_call: TRBJ2-2; d_call: NA; clone_size: NA; v_call: TRBV7-2; cdr3_aa: CASSAVGPTGELFF; cdr3_nt: TGTGCCAGCAGCGCAGTTGGGCCCACCGGGGAGCTGTTTTTT
j_call: TRBJ2-1; d_call: NA; clone_size: NA; v_call: TRBV5-1; cdr3_aa: CASSRSSSYNEQFF; cdr3_nt: TGCGCCAGCAGCAGAAGCAGCTCCTACAATGAGCAGTTCTTC
j_call: TRBJ1-3; d_call: NA; clone_size: once; v_call: TRBV5-1; cdr3_aa: CASSPQGSGNTIYF; cdr3_nt: TGCGCCAGCAGCCCGCAGGGTTCTGGAAACACCATATATTTT
j_call: TRBJ1-4; d_call: NA; clone_size: NA; v_call: TRBV6-5; cdr3_aa: CASSGGGREKLFF; cdr3_nt: TGTGCCAGCAGCGGAGGGGGGCGGGAAAAACTGTTTTTT
j_call: TRBJ2-2; d_call: TRBD1; clone_size: once; v_call: TRBV7-2; cdr3_aa: CASSLVGTGAGELFF; cdr3_nt: TGTGCCAGCAGCTTAGTGGGGACAGGGGCTGGGGAGCTGTTTTTT
j_call: TRBJ1-2; d_call: NA; clone_size: few; v_call: TRBV14; cdr3_aa: CASSPWNRLLSGNYGYTF; cdr3_nt: TGTGCCAGCAGCCCTTGGAATAGGCTATTAAGTGGTAACTATGGCTACACCTTC
j_call: TRBJ1-5; d_call: NA; clone_size: once; v_call: TRBV9; cdr3_aa: CASSASPDPSYQPQHF; cdr3_nt: TGTGCCAGCAGCGCCAGCCCAGATCCCAGTTATCAGCCCCAGCATTTT
j_call: TRBJ1-4; d_call: NA; clone_size: NA; v_call: TRBV11-3; cdr3_aa: CASSPRGTKTNEKLFF; cdr3_nt: TGTGCCAGCAGCCCCCGAGGGACAAAGACAAATGAAAAACTGTTTTTT
j_call: TRBJ2-7; d_call: NA; clone_size: once; v_call: TRBV18; cdr3_aa: CASSPWLGDYEQYF; cdr3_nt: TGTGCCAGCTCACCGTGGCTGGGGGACTACGAGCAGTACTTC
j_call: TRBJ1-3; d_call: TRBD1; clone_size: NA; v_call: TRBV6-2/TRBV6-3; cdr3_aa: CASSYPMDRSSGNTIYF; cdr3_nt: TGTGCCAGCAGTTACCCAATGGACAGGAGCTCTGGAAACACCATATATTTT
j_call: TRBJ2-4; d_call: TRBD2; clone_size: NA; v_call: TRBV28; cdr3_aa: CASRSKSGSAKNIQYF; cdr3_nt: TGTGCCAGCAGAAGCAAGAGCGGGAGCGCCAAAAACATTCAGTACTTC
j_call: TRBJ1-1; d_call: NA; clone_size: once; v_call: TRBV11-2; cdr3_aa: CASSYGNTEAFF; cdr3_nt: TGTGCCAGCAGCTATGGGAACACTGAAGCTTTCTTT
j_call: TRBJ1-3; d_call: NA; clone_size: NA; v_call: TRBV7-9; cdr3_aa: CASSPPGNTIYF; cdr3_nt: TGTGCCAGCAGCCCCCCTGGAAACACCATATATTTT
j_call: TRBJ2-7; d_call: TRBD1; clone_size: NA; v_call: TRBV19; cdr3_aa: CASSRGQGGHEQYF; cdr3_nt: TGTGCCAGTAGTCGGGGACAGGGGGGCCACGAGCAGTACTTC
j_call: TRBJ1-4; d_call: NA; clone_size: NA; v_call: TRBV5-1; cdr3_aa: CASARATNEKLFF; cdr3_nt: TGCGCCAGCGCTAGGGCAACTAATGAAAAACTGTTTTTT
j_call: TRBJ2-7; d_call: NA; clone_size: once; v_call: TRBV7-2; cdr3_aa: CASSLIGLWGDEQYF; cdr3_nt: TGTGCCAGCAGCTTAATAGGACTTTGGGGAGACGAGCAGTACTTC
j_call: TRBJ1-2; d_call: NA; clone_size: NA; v_call: TRBV7-9; cdr3_aa: CASEFGGYYGYTF; cdr3_nt: TGTGCCAGCGAATTCGGGGGGTACTATGGCTACACCTTC
j_call: TRBJ2-5; d_call: NA; clone_size: NA; v_call: TRBV5-4; cdr3_aa: CASSLLGVETQYF; cdr3_nt: TGTGCCAGCAGCTTGTTGGGGGTGGAGACCCAGTACTTC
j_call: TRBJ2-7; d_call: NA; clone_size: NA; v_call: TRBV20-1; cdr3_aa: CSARVMGEQYF; cdr3_nt: TGCAGTGCTAGAGTGATGGGCGAGCAGTACTTC
j_call: TRBJ1-5; d_call: NA; clone_size: NA; v_call: TRBV5-1; cdr3_aa: CASSLRGIINQPQHF; cdr3_nt: TGCGCCAGCAGCCTGCGGGGAATTATAAATCAGCCCCAGCATTTT
j_call: TRBJ2-4; d_call: NA; clone_size: NA; v_call: TRBV5-1; cdr3_aa: CASSLARMGIVDIQYF; cdr3_nt: TGCGCCAGCAGCTTGGCTCGCATGGGGATTGTTGACATTCAGTACTTC
j_call: TRBJ2-7; d_call: TRBD1; clone_size: NA; v_call: TRBV7-9; cdr3_aa: CASSSKGQGPHEQYF; cdr3_nt: TGTGCCAGCAGCTCCAAGGGACAGGGGCCACACGAGCAGTACTTC
j_call: TRBJ2-7; d_call: TRBD2; clone_size: NA; v_call: TRBV4-2; cdr3_aa: CASSPGLAGASFTYEQYF; cdr3_nt: TGTGCCAGCAGCCCGGGACTAGCGGGGGCGTCCTTTACCTACGAGCAGTACTTC
j_call: TRBJ2-3; d_call: NA; clone_size: once; v_call: TRBV5-1; cdr3_aa: CASSWGPGGPDTQYF; cdr3_nt: TGCGCCAGCAGCTGGGGACCCGGGGGTCCAGATACGCAGTATTTT
j_call: TRBJ2-3; d_call: TRBD1; clone_size: once; v_call: TRBV11-1; cdr3_aa: CASRDQGADTQYF; cdr3_nt: TGTGCCAGCAGGGATCAGGGGGCAGATACGCAGTATTTT
j_call: TRBJ1-2; d_call: NA; clone_size: NA; v_call: TRBV6-6; cdr3_aa: CASSYSREGGYTF; cdr3_nt: TGTGCCAGCAGTTACTCCAGGGAAGGTGGCTACACCTTC
j_call: TRBJ1-2; d_call: NA; clone_size: NA; v_call: TRBV28; cdr3_aa: CASEFRGLVAPNYGYTF; cdr3_nt: TGTGCCAGCGAATTCCGGGGCCTTGTAGCCCCGAACTATGGCTACACCTTC
j_call: TRBJ1-2; d_call: NA; clone_size: once; v_call: TRBV6-6; cdr3_aa: CASSFALAGDYGYTF; cdr3_nt: TGTGCCAGCAGTTTCGCCCTAGCCGGGGACTATGGCTACACCTTC
j_call: TRBJ1-2; d_call: NA; clone_size: NA; v_call: TRBV29-1; cdr3_aa: CSVEDRKGGNYGYTF; cdr3_nt: TGCAGCGTTGAAGATCGAAAAGGGGGAAACTATGGCTACACCTTC
j_call: TRBJ2-5; d_call: NA; clone_size: NA; v_call: TRBV21-1; cdr3_aa: CASSKNENRDSKKETQYF; cdr3_nt: TGTGCCAGCAGCAAAAATGAAAACAGGGATAGTAAGAAGGAGACCCAGTACTTC